The entry below gives a single T cell receptor (beta chain) sequence along with its context. This clonotype was detected many times. What this receptor recognizes is not known. Base qualities are not provided; no much larger clone lies one nucleotide away. This specimen belongs to a study of Graves' ophthalmopathy and Graves' hyperthyroidism (dated by TCRdb to 2016 to 2019). Describing the broader study: Peripheral blood was collected before any treatment was given, at the time of initial diagnosis. Following sampling, methimazole starting at 30 mg daily was administered to hyperthyroidism patients, and high-dose intravenous methylprednisolone was administered to ophthalmopathy patients. The study used signatures of the TCR beta repertoire to tell Graves' ophthalmopathy apart from Graves' hyperthyroidism and to predict which patients would progress to ophthalmopathy. An independent validation cohort was composed of roughly 19 hyperthyroidism patients and roughly 16 patients who later progressed from hyperthyroidism to ophthalmopathy. T-cell repertoires of thyroid tissue and blood were compared in 5 or 6 hyperthyroidism patients. In total, approximately 140 blood samples were TCR-sequenced: 43 ophthalmopathy, some 72 hyperthyroidism and some 17 hyperthyroidism-to-ophthalmopathy patients. A discovery set of more than 90 patients (43 ophthalmopathy, 55 to 65 stable hyperthyroidism) was enrolled to explore V-J signatures distinguishing ophthalmopathy from hyperthyroidism. What the study reported, not specific to this receptor: No statistical method was used to set the sample size in advance, and the investigators knew which group each participant was assigned to. Among expanded thyroid clonotypes with frequency above 0.001, most also showed up in blood, which suggests that blood repertoires may reflect the thyroid immune response. The 13-signature model separated ophthalmopathy from stable hyperthyroidism with around 90% sensitivity and about 81% specificity in cross-validation, and 80%/75% in the test set. In validation, the model predicted ophthalmopathy progression with less than 71% sensitivity and about 73% specificity; about a dozen predicted patients were CT-confirmed with GO in a median of approximately six months.

Hyperthyroidism was defined as stable when no progression to ophthalmopathy occurred within 18 months of follow-up. The hyperthyroidism patients were 18 to 65 years old and newly diagnosed, with a disease duration of less than 2 months. Patients with other autoimmune diseases, uncontrolled infections, pregnancy or lactation were excluded. Diagnosis relied on clinical symptoms, serum thyroxine, TRAb, thyroid ultrasound and orbital computed tomography. PBMCs were isolated from 10 ml of fresh peripheral blood by Ficoll-Paque density gradient centrifugation. Total RNA was extracted with Trizol reagent and quality-checked on an Agilent 2100 Bioanalyzer. For repertoire sequencing, TCR beta CDR3 regions were amplified from RNA transcripts. HTBI primers and the Qiagen OneStep RT-PCR kit were used in a first-round RT-PCR, which was followed by a second-round multiplex PCR, size selection and purification. Libraries were sequenced on an Illumina HiSeq2000 using paired-end 100 bp reads. In the authors' own workflow: SOAPnuke was used to process the reads, throwing out any read that had adapters, had uncalled bases, had a mean Phred below 15, or lacked an exact constant-primer or identifier match. High-quality paired reads were merged with COPE v1.2.5. Clonotypes were defined as unique nucleotide sequences and were aligned to IMGT TRB V, D and J references using MiTCR v1.1. The analysis was limited to V-J combinations with a frequency above 0.0001, which together covered approximately 99% of repertoires. For each V-J combination, a TCR clonal expansion and chaos score was defined as F50 clonal expansion divided by the chaos observed in the TCRdist matrix. Features were reduced by Welch's t-statistics and random forest to around 13 V-J combinations, which fed a naive Bayes classifier. The similarity between thyroid and blood repertoires was quantified using the Morisita-Horn index. TCRdb reprocessing: public reads trimmed at Q25 with fastp, clones called with MiXCR, in-frame beta chains kept. Rows are combined by CDR3 protein, so each entry shows the most common genes and DNA. The V and J calls reflect TCRdb's pipeline rather than the authors' work. The sample contains 400,000 or so distinct CDR3 sequences, approximately 18% of them found a single time. Roughly 2.4% of the sample is held by the ten biggest clonotypes.

V and J are trimmed by 2 bases and 3 bases, and the gene matches miss 7 bases of the junction. CDR1 SGHRS and CDR2 YFSETQ were looked up in the germline V gene. The CDR3 runs 15 residues from the cysteine to the phenylalanine. This entry keeps only the CDR3 DNA: 45 bases, framed from base 1. The sequence is built from TRBV5-1 and TRBJ2-7, with TRBD2 matching 8 junction bases. The sample consisted of peripheral blood. This sequence was found in an adult woman with stable Graves' hyperthyroidism. The CDR3 reads CASSLSLAGLYEQYF. At the DNA level, the sequence is TGCGCCAGCAGCTTATCATTAGCGGGGCTCTACGAGCAGTACTTC.